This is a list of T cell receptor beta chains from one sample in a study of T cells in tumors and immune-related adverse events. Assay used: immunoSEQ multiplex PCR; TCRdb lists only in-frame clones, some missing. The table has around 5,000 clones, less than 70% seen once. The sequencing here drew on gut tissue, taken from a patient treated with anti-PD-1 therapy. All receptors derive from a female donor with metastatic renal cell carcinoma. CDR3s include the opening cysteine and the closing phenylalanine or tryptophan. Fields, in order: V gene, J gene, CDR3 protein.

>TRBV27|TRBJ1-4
CASSLAGGWDEKLFF
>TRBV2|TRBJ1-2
CASSELYGYTF
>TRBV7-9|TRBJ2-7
CASSLAYATQEHEQYF
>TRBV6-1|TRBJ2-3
CASSLDRANTQYF
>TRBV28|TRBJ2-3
CAILGQGITNTQYF
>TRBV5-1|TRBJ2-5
CASSLVAGVQETQYF
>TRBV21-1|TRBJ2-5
CASGGQLLETQYF
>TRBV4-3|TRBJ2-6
CASSQDGLEGSGANVLTF
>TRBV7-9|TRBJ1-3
CASSGEGAAFSGNTIYF
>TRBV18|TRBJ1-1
CASSYRDRAFF
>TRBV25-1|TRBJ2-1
CASRDADRGYSYNEQFF
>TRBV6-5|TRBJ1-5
CASSVGQSGQPQHF
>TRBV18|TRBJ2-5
CASSPRGESWTQYF
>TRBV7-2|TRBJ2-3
CASSFSGGAGTDTQYF
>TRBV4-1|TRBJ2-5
CASSQGDRGRQETQYF
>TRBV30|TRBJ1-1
CAWSGGRGMNTEAFF
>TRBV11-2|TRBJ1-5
CASSLSLGQGQPQHF
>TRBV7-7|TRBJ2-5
CASSQSGSRETQYF
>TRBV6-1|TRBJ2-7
CASLRDRRYEQYF
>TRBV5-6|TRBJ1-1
CASSDVDRMNTEAFF
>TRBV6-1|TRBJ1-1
CASRANRGDTEAFF
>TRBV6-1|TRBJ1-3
CASSSGALSGNTIYF